This TCR beta chain was obtained from a study of Graves' ophthalmopathy and Graves' hyperthyroidism. Study observations and caveats: Discrimination between ophthalmopathy and stable hyperthyroidism by a 13-signature model showed 87.88% sensitivity and 75% to 84% specificity.

Germline CDR1 SQVTM, CDR2 ANQGSEA. The J segment lost 10 bases and the V segment lost 4 bases, leaving 8 bases of the junction unmatched. The CDR3 runs 13 residues. Certain patients were not enrolled. These were patients with other autoimmune diseases, uncontrolled infections, pregnancy or lactation. Amplified TCR beta CDR3 regions were obtained using RNA transcripts as template. Following a first-round RT-PCR that used HTBI primers, a second-round multiplex PCR was carried out. Via MiXCR, TCRdb re-called the multiplex PCR reads, giving one row per CDR3 protein. The sample yields more than 550,000 distinct CDR3 sequences, about 41% seen once. In its sample, this clonotype was seen many times. Antigen specificity is unknown.

V gene TRBV29-1 combines with J gene TRBJ1-4; 8 positions match TRBD1. The receptor was isolated from an adult man with Graves' ophthalmopathy. Sequencing used peripheral blood. This CDR3 is CSVVGQGAGKLFF. The CDR3 DNA follows: TGCAGCGTTGTAGGCCAGGGGGCAGGAAAACTGTTTTTT.